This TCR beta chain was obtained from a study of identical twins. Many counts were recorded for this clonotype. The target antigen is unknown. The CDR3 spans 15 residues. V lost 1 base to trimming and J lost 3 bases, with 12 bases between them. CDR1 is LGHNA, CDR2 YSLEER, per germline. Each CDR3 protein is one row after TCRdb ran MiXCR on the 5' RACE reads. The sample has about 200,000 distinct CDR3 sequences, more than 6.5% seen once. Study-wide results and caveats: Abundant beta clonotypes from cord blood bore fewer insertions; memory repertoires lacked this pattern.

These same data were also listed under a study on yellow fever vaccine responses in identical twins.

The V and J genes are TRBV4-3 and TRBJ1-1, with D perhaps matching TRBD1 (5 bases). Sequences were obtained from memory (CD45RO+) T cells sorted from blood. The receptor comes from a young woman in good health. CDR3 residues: CASSQVFDRDTEAFF. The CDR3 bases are TGCGCCAGCAGCCAAGTTTTCGACAGAGACACTGAAGCTTTCTTT.